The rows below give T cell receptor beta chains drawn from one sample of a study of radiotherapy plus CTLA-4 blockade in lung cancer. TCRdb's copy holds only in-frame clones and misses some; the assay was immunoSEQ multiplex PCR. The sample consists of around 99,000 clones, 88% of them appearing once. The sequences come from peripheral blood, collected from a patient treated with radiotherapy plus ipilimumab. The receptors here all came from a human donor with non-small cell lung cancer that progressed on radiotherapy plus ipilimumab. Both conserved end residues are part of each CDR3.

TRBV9,CASSLGGQNTEAFF
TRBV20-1,CSAGDRGSQYF
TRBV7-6,CASSLELPGQGLEQYF
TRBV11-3,CASSLTRARDEQFF
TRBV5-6,CASSLRLAGGETQYF
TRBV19,CASSTGGGYGYTF
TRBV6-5,CASIDVGQTPYGYTF
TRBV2,CASRGNNYGYTF
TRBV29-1,CSAARPGTSSYTF
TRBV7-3,CASSPTRGLAGTDTQYF
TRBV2,CANTGRQNTEAFF
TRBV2,CASRALTVLPDTQYF
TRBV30,CAWSPTDRPNFNQPQHF
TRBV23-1,CASSPYISGTLAPCHYGYTF
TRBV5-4,CASSPGQGRYEQYF
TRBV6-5,CASSHEERAGEQYF
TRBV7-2,CASSPWGEYQETQYF
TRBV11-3,CASSLVVAGALPEQYF
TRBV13,CASSRNSGSGTDTQYF
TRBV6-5,CASSYRGLSTDTQYF
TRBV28,CASSQQGASTNEKLFF
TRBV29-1,CSVQAGGKADTQYF
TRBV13,CASSLPAGGPFRGTDTQYF
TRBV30,CAWSEGNEQFF
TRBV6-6,CASSDYRRVSWQYF
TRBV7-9,CASSLMGGGYNEQFF
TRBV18,CASSRTLEETQYF
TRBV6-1,CASAQSIPYEQYF
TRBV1,CTSSQDWGSIIHETQYF
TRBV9,CASSDPVAGNTIYF
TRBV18,CASSPWGHGNTIYF
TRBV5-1,CASSSGLAGGDEQFF
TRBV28,CASIAGYSNQPQHF
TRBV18,CASSSGAMNTEAFF
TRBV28,CATQRQESIPLGTYEQYF
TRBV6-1,CASSYSHEQYF
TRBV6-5,CAVQGAGTAEQYF
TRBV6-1,CASSEPVGGSRTEQYF
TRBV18,CASSPLGPTGTIGEQYF
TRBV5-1,CASSLRSGTSGYNEQFF
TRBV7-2,CASSLAVGKGELFF
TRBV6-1,CASSVEDSYEQYF
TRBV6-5,CASSWKRGVNTEAFF
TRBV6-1,CASFKGAGNTIYF
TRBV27,CASSHRDSDEQFF
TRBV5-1,CASSPADSYEQYF